The entry that follows covers one T cell receptor (beta chain) sequence. This clone was recorded at least ten times. This receptor's antigen is unknown. Nothing much larger sits one base from this clone, and base qualities are not available. Collaborating institutions collected whole blood in K2EDTA tubes following their own protocols. For TCRbeta analysis, collaborators shipped samples as frozen whole blood, isolated PBMCs, or DNA extracted from either of those sample types. This specimen comes from a study of blood T cell repertoires in COVID-19 (dated by TCRdb to 2018 to 2020). Regarding the research as a whole: The collaborator samples originated in the United States, Italy and Spain and spanned the acute and convalescent phases of COVID-19. The prospective study material was composed of cDNA or gDNA derived from T cells, B-cell-depleted T cells, or PBMCs. The repertoires were released in a freely available public database intended as a resource for research on the immune response to SARS-CoV-2. The dataset comprised deeply sampled blood TCRbeta repertoires from subjects exposed to, actively infected with, or recovered from COVID-19. The samples were drawn from two sources: the first 160 participants of the ongoing ImmuneRACE study, and some 1,300 subjects contributed by 6 global collaborators. HLA class I and class II types, where available, came from metadata supplied by the sample provider rather than from assay-based typing. The sample metadata nearly always contained a de-identified subject ID, COVID-19 status, age in years and sex. Overall results and qualifications from the work: Clinical and demographic metadata were provided uncurated, with the amount varying by source and participant.

TCRbeta CDR3 regions were amplified from genomic DNA by means of the immunoSEQ Assay, a bias-controlled multiplex PCR. The paper's data handling went like this. Nucleated cell counts per sample were estimated from amplification of reference gene primers within the assay. To quantify the absolute abundance of each unique TCRbeta CDR3 rearrangement, sequence reads were collapsed and filtered. For each sample, productive Simpson clonality was calculated as the square root of Simpson's diversity index across productive rearrangements. TCRdb re-hosts the immuneACCESS table, in-frame sequences only. Its copies lack some clones; in the studies checked, an unresolved V gene accounts for under half of them, and the cause for the rest is not known. Clone size and V and J calls were adopted from that table, with D and trimming inferred from the DNA. Counted in this sample were about 60,000 clones; approximately 77% of them appeared once. The biggest ten clones account for approximately 30% of the sample.

The CDR3 covers 16 residues, taking in both the cysteine and the phenylalanine. Left in the record is the CDR3 DNA by itself, 48 bases read in frame from the first base. The germline V gene (reference sequence) provides CDR1 SEHNR and CDR2 FQNEAQ. V is cut back by 0 bases and J by 9 bases, with 12 bases in the junction unmatched. The chain uses TRBV7-9 and TRBJ1-2; TRBD1 matches 8 bases in the middle. Sample: peripheral blood. This TCR was recovered from a human donor in a cohort sampled during active COVID-19. The CDR3 has the sequence CASSLAGGLDRDSYTF. DNA sequence: TGTGCCAGCAGCTTAGCGGGGGGTTTGGACAGGGACAGCTACACCTTC.